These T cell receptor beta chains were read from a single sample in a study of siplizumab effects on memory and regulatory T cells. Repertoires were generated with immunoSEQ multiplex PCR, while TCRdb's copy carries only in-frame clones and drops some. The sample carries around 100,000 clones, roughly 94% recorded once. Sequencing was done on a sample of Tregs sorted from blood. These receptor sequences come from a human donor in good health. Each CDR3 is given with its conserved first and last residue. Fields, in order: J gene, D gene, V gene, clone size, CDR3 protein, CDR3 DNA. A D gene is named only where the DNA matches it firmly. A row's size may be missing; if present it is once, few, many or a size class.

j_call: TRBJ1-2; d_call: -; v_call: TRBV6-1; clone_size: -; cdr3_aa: CASSSYGYTF; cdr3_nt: TGTGCCAGCAGTAGTTATGGCTACACCTTC
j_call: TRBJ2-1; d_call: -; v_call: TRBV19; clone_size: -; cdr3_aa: CASSKSLNEQFF; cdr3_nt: TGTGCCAGTAGCAAATCCCTAAATGAGCAGTTCTTC
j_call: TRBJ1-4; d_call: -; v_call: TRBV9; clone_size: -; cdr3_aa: CASSVEPGHSNEKLFF; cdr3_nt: TGTGCCAGCAGCGTAGAACCGGGACACTCCAATGAAAAACTGTTTTTT
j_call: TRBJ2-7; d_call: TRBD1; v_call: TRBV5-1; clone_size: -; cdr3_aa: CASSLWQGAYEQYF; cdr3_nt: TGCGCCAGCAGCTTGTGGCAGGGGGCCTACGAGCAGTACTTC
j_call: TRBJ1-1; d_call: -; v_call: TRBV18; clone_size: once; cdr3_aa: CASSPLDRYDTEAFF; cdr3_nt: TGTGCCAGCTCACCTCTCGACCGGTACGATACTGAAGCTTTCTTT
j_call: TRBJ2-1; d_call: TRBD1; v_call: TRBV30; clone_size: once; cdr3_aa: CAWTPPGGSGQGREQFF; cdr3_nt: TGTGCCTGGACTCCGCCGGGGGGCTCGGGACAGGGTAGAGAGCAGTTCTTC
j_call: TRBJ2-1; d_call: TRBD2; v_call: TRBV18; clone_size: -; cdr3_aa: CASSRGLAGLTYEQFF; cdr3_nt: TGTGCCAGCTCTAGGGGACTAGCGGGACTAACGTATGAGCAGTTCTTC
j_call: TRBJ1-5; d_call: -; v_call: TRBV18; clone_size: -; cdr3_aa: CASSPLPAREPQHF; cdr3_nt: TGTGCCAGCTCACCATTGCCAGCGCGGGAGCCCCAGCATTTT
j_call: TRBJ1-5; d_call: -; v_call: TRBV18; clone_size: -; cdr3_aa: CASSPSARNQPQHF; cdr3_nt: TGTGCCAGCTCACCATCGGCCAGAAATCAGCCCCAGCATTTT
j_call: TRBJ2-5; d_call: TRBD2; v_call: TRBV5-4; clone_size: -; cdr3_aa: CASSLASGQETQYF; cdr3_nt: TGTGCCAGCAGCTTGGCTAGCGGACAAGAGACCCAGTACTTC
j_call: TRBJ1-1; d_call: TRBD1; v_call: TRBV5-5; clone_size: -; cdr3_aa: CASSLATGVYSTEAFF; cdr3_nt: TGTGCCAGCAGCTTGGCAACAGGGGTTTATTCCACTGAAGCTTTCTTT
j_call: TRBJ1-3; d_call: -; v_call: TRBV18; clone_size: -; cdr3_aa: CASSPYLSSGNTIYF; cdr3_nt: TGTGCCAGCTCACCGTACCTGAGCTCTGGAAACACCATATATTTT